Listed here are 20 T cell receptor beta chains from one sample, sequenced in a study of blood T cell repertoires in COVID-19. Using immunoSEQ multiplex PCR, the repertoire was profiled, and TCRdb retains in-frame clones only, with some absent. The sample gives 250,000 to 350,000 clones, about nine tenths of which show up once; around 2% is in the top ten. Sequences were obtained from peripheral blood. The receptors come from a woman in her thirties with COVID-19, enrolled during active disease.

The rearrangement uses TRBV5-1 and TRBJ1-4, with D perhaps matching TRBD1 (6 bases). The CDR3 runs to 16 residues. Trimming pared 4 bases from V and 0 bases from J, leaving 13 bases between. Germline CDR1 and CDR2: SGHRS and YFSETQ. The CDR3 reads CASSPGTLATNEKLFF. The CDR3, as DNA: TGCGCCAGCAGCCCCGGGACACTCGCAACTAATGAAAAACTGTTTTTT.

This chain uses TRBV15 with TRBJ1-5, with 9 bases identical to TRBD1. Germline CDR1 LNHNV, CDR2 YYDKDF (reference sequence). The CDR3 loop spans 19 amino acids. Trimming cost V 2 bases and J 2 bases; bases outside gene matches: 13. The CDR3, as DNA: TGTGCCACCAGCAGATCACAGGGGGCTTACTTTAGAGGCAATCAGCCCCAGCATTTT. This codes for CATSRSQGAYFRGNQPQHF.

The rearrangement joins TRBV29-1 to TRBJ2-2; 8 nucleotides agree with TRBD1. The germline V gene has CDR1 SQVTM and CDR2 ANQGSEA. There are 14 residues in the CDR3. V was pared by 3 bases and J by 3 bases, with 3 bases of the junction left unmatched. The CDR3 sequence is CSVDLQGDTGELFF. CDR3 in DNA: TGCAGCGTTGACCTACAGGGGGACACCGGGGAGCTGTTTTTT.

The chain couples TRBV15 to TRBJ1-1; 7 bases are a match to TRBD1. Per germline, CDR1 LNHNV and CDR2 YYDKDF (reference sequence). The CDR3 contains 14 residues. V was clipped by 3 bases and J by 6 bases; unmatched bases: 7. CDR3 region: CATSSRQGRPEAFF. DNA of the CDR3: TGTGCCACCAGCAGTAGACAGGGACGGCCTGAAGCTTTCTTT.

The chain employs TRBV7-3 and TRBJ2-1; 10 bases align to TRBD2. V lost 5 bases and J lost 4; bases outside the gene matches: 8. CDR1 SGHTA and CDR2 FQGTGA come from the germline V gene. The CDR3 consists of 16 residues. CDR3 DNA sequence: TGTGCCAGCAGCCCACGGGCTAGCGGGGGTTACAATGAGCAGTTCTTC. This codes for CASSPRASGGYNEQFF.

The J gene is TRBJ1-1, the V gene TRBV7-9; no definite D call. Trimming shortened V by 6 bases and J by 3 bases, and 11 bases separated the two germline ends. The CDR3 spans 13 residues. CDR1 is SEHNR, CDR2 FQNEAQ, per germline (reference sequence). The CDR3 protein is CASSPATYTEAFF. In nucleotides, the CDR3 is TGTGCCAGCAGTCCTGCAACTTACACTGAAGCTTTCTTT.

The chain links TRBV30 to TRBJ2-7; weak D call: TRBD1 (6 bases). CDR3 length: 13 amino acids. The germline V gene encodes CDR1 GTSNPN and CDR2 SVGIG (reference sequence). V was pared by 3 bases and J by 3 bases, with 12 bases between. This CDR3 reads CAWSADRNYEQYF. CDR3 coding DNA: TGTGCCTGGAGCGCCGACAGGAACTACGAGCAGTACTTC.

This chain uses TRBV9 with TRBJ2-1, with TRBD2 identical over 7 bases. Germline V CDR1 and CDR2: SGDLS, YYNGEE. Unmatched junction bases numbered 7, after V lost 0 bases and J lost 4 bases. The CDR3 has 16 amino acids. The CDR3 spells CASSVGGSGIYNEQFF. CDR3 bases: TGTGCCAGCAGCGTAGGCGGAAGCGGGATTTACAATGAGCAGTTCTTC.

This rearrangement joins TRBV12-5 to TRBJ1-5; TRBD1 might be the D (5 bases). This CDR3 contains 16 residues. V shed 0 bases and J shed 0 bases, with 9 bases lying between them. CDR1 and CDR2 (germline): LGHNT, FRNRAP. CDR3 in DNA: TGTGCTAGTGGTTTGGTTTTGACAGATAGCAATCAGCCCCAGCATTTT. Protein product: CASGLVLTDSNQPQHF.

The chain couples TRBV5-6 to TRBJ2-1; 8 bases match TRBD2. The CDR3 has 17 residues. J gave up 0 bases and V 5 bases, and 10 bases lay outside the gene matches. The germline V gene encodes CDR1 SGHDT and CDR2 YYEEEE. CDR3 sequence reads: CASRRWGGTSSYNEQFF. CDR3 bases: TGTGCCAGCAGACGGTGGGGCGGGACTAGCTCCTACAATGAGCAGTTCTTC.

This chain uses TRBV6-5 with TRBJ2-5, with 9 bases identical to TRBD1. Germline lookup yields CDR1 MNHEY and CDR2 SVGAGI. This CDR3 is 15 amino acids long. After removal of 5 bases from V and 5 bases from J, the junction contained 9 bases not matched to a gene. CDR3 DNA sequence: TGTGCCAGCAGTCTTATGACAGGGGGGTTTGAGACCCAGTACTTC. It is translated as CASSLMTGGFETQYF.

The V gene is TRBV25-1, the J gene TRBJ1-6; D not resolved. V dropped 7 bases and J dropped 4 bases, with 8 bases sitting between them. The CDR3 covers 13 residues. The V gene's germline CDR1 is MGHDK and CDR2 SYGVNS. The CDR3: CASKREYNSPLHF. In DNA form, the CDR3 reads TGTGCCAGCAAACGGGAATATAATTCACCCCTCCACTTT.

The V gene is TRBV13, the J gene TRBJ1-3; D is unresolved. V dropped 2 bases and J dropped 3 bases, with 20 bases sitting between them. The CDR3 spans 18 residues. CDR1 and CDR2 (germline): PRHDT, FYEKMQ (reference sequence). The CDR3 protein is CASSLRSRGYPDGNTIYF. The CDR3 DNA follows: TGTGCCAGCAGCTTACGTTCGCGAGGATACCCCGATGGAAACACCATATATTTT.

The CDR3 loop is CASSSDRDPYNEQFF. In DNA, the CDR3 is TGTGCCAGCAGTTCCGACAGGGACCCTTACAATGAGCAGTTCTTC. The chain joins TRBV6-5 to TRBJ2-1; 7 nucleotides agree with TRBD1. Germline lookup yields CDR1 MNHEY and CDR2 SVGAGI. V shed 4 bases, J shed 4 bases, and the junction held 7 bases outside the gene matches. The CDR3 totals 15 residues.

This clone was observed once. This CDR3 is CASRALGGGPVRFSYEQYF. The CDR3 DNA follows: TGTGCCAGCAGGGCCCTAGGGGGAGGGCCTGTAAGGTTTTCCTACGAGCAGTACTTC. This chain links TRBV14 with TRBJ2-7, with D perhaps matching TRBD2 (7 bases). CDR3 length equals 19 residues. Germline V gene lookup returns CDR1 SGHDN and CDR2 FVKESK. The V end was cut by 6 bases, the J end by 1 base, with 28 bases between.

This clone appeared a few times. The chain links TRBV7-9 to TRBJ2-1; 7 positions match TRBD1. J lost 5 bases, V lost 6 bases, and 10 bases had no gene match. This CDR3 has 15 residues. Germline V lookup: CDR1 SEHNR, CDR2 FQNEAQ (reference sequence). In DNA, the CDR3 is TGTGCCAGCAGTTCATCGGACAGGCGCAACAATGAGCAGTTCTTC. Translation gives CASSSSDRRNNEQFF. Filled out from reference TRBV7-9 and TRBJ2-1, the complete variable domain reads DTGVSQNPRHKITKRGQNVTFRCDPISEHNRLYWYRQTLGQGPEFLTYFQNEAQLEKSRLLSDRFSAERPKGSFSTLEIQRTEQGDSAMYLCASSSSDRRNNEQFFGPGTRLTVL.

The chain recombines TRBV24-1 with TRBJ2-3; D unresolved. Trimming shortened V by 4 bases and J by 5 bases, and 9 bases separated the two germline ends. CDR1 KGHDR and CDR2 SFDVKD come from the germline V gene. This CDR3 has 13 residues. CDR3 coding DNA: TGTGCCACCAGTGAGAAAGGAGAAGATACGCAGTATTTT. Amino acid sequence: CATSEKGEDTQYF.

J is TRBJ2-5 and V is TRBV5-4; 15 nucleotides align to TRBD2. Germline V gene data show CDR1 as SGHNT and CDR2 as YYREEE (reference sequence). The CDR3 is made up of 15 amino acids. Trimming cost V 3 bases and J 4 bases; bases outside gene matches: 1. In nucleotides, the CDR3 is TGTGCCAGCAGCTCGGGACTAGCGGGGGGAGAGACCCAGTACTTC. It yields the protein CASSSGLAGGETQYF.

V is TRBV2 and J is TRBJ1-1; D is perhaps TRBD1 (5 bases). The ends were cut back, 0 bases at V and 1 base at J, with 12 bases in the middle. Germline CDR1 reads SNHLY; CDR2 reads FYNNEI. This CDR3 region has 16 residues. The CDR3 sequence is CASSEAWAGQNTEAFF. In nucleotides, the CDR3 is TGTGCCAGCAGTGAAGCGTGGGCAGGGCAGAACACTGAAGCTTTCTTT.

This sequence joins TRBV7-9 and TRBJ1-1, with 8 bases matching TRBD1. The germline V gene has CDR1 SEHNR and CDR2 FQNEAQ (reference sequence). V lost 8 bases, J lost 6 bases, and 23 bases stayed unmatched. The CDR3 sequence is 18 residues long. The DNA for the CDR3 is TGTGCCAGCCACCCCCCGCCGGACAGGGCGGTGGGTTGGTCTGAAGCTTTCTTT. This encodes CASHPPPDRAVGWSEAFF.